Sample share makes the clone carrying this T cell receptor beta chain medium-sized. Its target is unknown. Germline lookup yields CDR1 DFQATT and CDR2 SNEGSKA (reference sequence). V shed 0 bases and J shed 1 base, with 15 bases lying between them. This CDR3 spans 16 amino acids. Each library started from approximately 14 ng of total RNA using the QIAseq Immune Repertoire TCR panel. From the reads, TCRdb called clonotypes with MiXCR, one entry per CDR3 protein. The table has 1,000 to 1,500 distinct CDR3 sequences, 9.6% seen once. This sample stems from a study of circulating CD8 cells and anti-PD-1 response in melanoma. Sorting of live CD3+CD8+TCRalphabeta+ cells by PD-1 and/or TIGIT gave four subsets. Overall study findings and caveats: Diversity ranked highest in DNEG and lowest in TIGIT subsets. Most experiments lacked replicates.

V and J are TRBV20-1 and TRBJ1-2; maybe TRBD1 (6 bases). The sequence derives from a human donor with melanoma. This sample comprised CD8+ T cells from PBMCs, obtained at baseline or after one month of anti-PD-1 therapy (not recorded which). CDR3 loop: CSARDRGAALNYGYTF. The CDR3 coding sequence is TGCAGTGCTAGAGATAGGGGGGCGGCCCTTAACTATGGCTACACCTTC.